This section outlines one T cell receptor beta chain sequence together with its context. This specimen belongs to a study of blood T cell repertoires in COVID-19. Assay used: immunoSEQ multiplex PCR; TCRdb lists only in-frame clones, some missing. Here the sample spans under 450,000 clones, approximately 90% being singletons. This CDR3 comprises 15 residues. Deletions cut 1 base from V and 6 bases from J, with 19 bases between. Germline CDR1 GTSNPN, CDR2 SVGIG (reference sequence). Before they entered the study, exposed participants had met a COVID-19 case within 2 weeks. Sequencing was performed on PBMCs or T cells enriched from blood (not recorded which). The genes are TRBV30 and TRBJ2-7; D not resolved. The receptor was derived from a woman aged 40 to 55 who had been exposed to COVID-19. The DNA of the CDR3 is TGTGCCTGGAGTGGTAAGACCGCCTCGGAGTCCGAGCAGTACTTC. It encodes CAWSGKTASESEQYF.